These 29 T cell receptor beta chains were all obtained from the same sample, sequenced in a study of blood T cells in healthy people across ages. Sample-barcoded 5' priming and a J-beta primer mix drove a second PCR of roughly 7 to 11 cycles. Each CDR3 protein gets one entry after TCRdb re-called the 5' RACE reads with MiXCR. The sample contains around 780,000 distinct CDR3 sequences, 20% to 30% of which appear only once. This sample was also put to use in a study of T cells of mothers and their children.

The sample taken for sequencing was blood. These receptors all stem from a boy younger than 18 in good health.

The chain carries TRBV13 and TRBJ2-7; no reliable D call. The CDR3 runs to 17 residues. Per the germline V gene, CDR1 is PRHDT and CDR2 is FYEKMQ (reference sequence). Trimming removed 4 bases at V and 2 bases at J, with 21 bases between. The CDR3 DNA sequence: TGTGCCAGCAGCTCTGCCGCTGGGGTGGAGTTTACCTACGAGCAGTACTTC. The encoded protein is CASSSAAGVEFTYEQYF. Full variable domain (missing parts from reference TRBV13 and TRBJ2-7): AAGVIQSPRHLIKEKRETATLKCYPIPRHDTVYWYQQGPGQDPQFLISFYEKMQSDKGSIPDRFSAQQFSDYHSELNMSSLELGDSALYFCASSSAAGVEFTYEQYFGPGTRLTVT.

This clonotype was seen just once. The chain uses TRBV2 and TRBJ2-7, with D unclear. Germline CDR1 and CDR2: SNHLY and FYNNEI. The CDR3 covers 12 residues. V lost 7 bases, J lost 0 bases, and 7 bases lay in between. CDR3: CASKQNSYEQYF. Written as DNA, the CDR3 is TGTGCCAGCAAACAGAACTCCTACGAGCAGTACTTC.

This clonotype was seen only a few times. The chain links TRBV3-1 to TRBJ2-2; 10 bases map to TRBD2. The length of the CDR3 is 17 residues. Trimming cost V 4 bases and J 0 bases; bases outside gene matches: 5. Germline V CDR1 and CDR2: LGHDT, YNNKEL (reference sequence). The CDR3 nucleotides are TGTGCCAGCAGCCCCGAAGGACTAGCGGCGAACACCGGGGAGCTGTTTTTT. This sequence encodes CASSPEGLAANTGELFF.

The CDR3: CSVEASGSVWADTQYF. The DNA for the CDR3 is TGCAGCGTTGAGGCTAGCGGGAGTGTATGGGCAGATACGCAGTATTTT. The chain employs TRBV29-1 and TRBJ2-3; 10 positions agree with TRBD2. CDR1 is SQVTM and CDR2 is ANQGSEA in the germline V gene. The CDR3 covers 16 residues. Germline trimming cut 3 bases from V and 4 bases from J; bases unmatched to any gene: 10.

This clonotype has just a few counts. The V call is TRBV11-1, the J call TRBJ1-1, with a tentative D call TRBD1 (6 bases). The CDR3 covers 14 residues. Trimming removed 3 bases at V and 4 bases at J, with 12 bases between. Germline lookup yields CDR1 SGHAT and CDR2 FQDESV (reference sequence). The CDR3 region is CASSFGGAGTEAFF. The CDR3 DNA is TGTGCCAGCAGCTTCGGGGGGGCAGGCACTGAAGCTTTCTTT.

This clonotype was seen only a few times. CDR3 amino acids: CSATSGVSSYNEQFF. As DNA, the CDR3 is TGCAGTGCGACTAGCGGGGTCAGCTCCTACAATGAGCAGTTCTTC. The chain joins TRBV20-1 to TRBJ2-1; 11 bases fit TRBD2. Trimming cost V 6 bases and J 0 bases; bases outside gene matches: 4. This CDR3 has 15 amino acids. In germline, CDR1 is DFQATT, CDR2 SNEGSKA (reference sequence).

The V and J genes are TRBV10-3 and TRBJ2-7; D gene uncertain. The CDR3 has 13 residues. Germline loops: CDR1 ENHRY, CDR2 SYGVKD. V lost 6 bases and J 6 bases, leaving 15 bases between the germline ends. This chain's CDR3 is CAIRVSLAVEQYF. The CDR3 nucleotides are TGTGCCATCAGAGTCAGTTTAGCAGTCGAGCAGTACTTC.

There are a few counts of this clonotype. The chain recombines TRBV4-1 with TRBJ2-7; D is undetermined. V dropped 4 bases and J dropped 2 bases, with 15 bases sitting between them. The CDR3 contains 15 residues. Germline CDR1 reads MGHRA; CDR2 reads YSYEKL. CDR3 DNA: TGCGCCAGCAGCCGGGGTGGGGATGGCCCCTACGAGCAGTACTTC. This sequence encodes CASSRGGDGPYEQYF.

This clonotype was seen a handful of times. This sequence joins TRBV6-5 and TRBJ2-1, with TRBD2 matching over 10 bases. The germline gives CDR1 MNHEY, CDR2 SVGAGI. The CDR3 loop spans 15 amino acids. Unmatched junction bases numbered 6, after V lost 6 bases and J lost 4 bases. The CDR3 spells CASSRTSGVYNEQFF. The CDR3 bases are TGTGCCAGCAGCCGAACTAGCGGGGTTTACAATGAGCAGTTCTTC.

V usage is TRBV24-1 and J usage is TRBJ2-1, with D possibly being TRBD2 (7 bases). CDR1 is KGHDR and CDR2 is SFDVKD in the germline V gene. The CDR3 consists of 14 residues. The V gene lost 12 bases and the J gene lost 3 bases, with 17 bases spanning the gap. This CDR3 reads CASRGGAGYNEQFF. In nucleotides, the CDR3 is TGTGCCTCCCGAGGGGGGGCCGGCTACAATGAGCAGTTCTTC.

In DNA form, the CDR3 reads TGTGCCAGCAGTTCCCCACTGGGGGGTCCCTACAATGAGCAGTTCTTC. This sequence encodes CASSSPLGGPYNEQFF. The chain combines TRBV6-5 with TRBJ2-1, with D perhaps TRBD2 (6 bases). The CDR3 loop spans 16 amino acids. V dropped 4 bases and J dropped 2 bases, with 15 bases sitting between them. Germline values: CDR1 MNHEY, CDR2 SVGAGI.

This rearrangement joins TRBV3-1 to TRBJ2-5; TRBD1 matches 8 bases. The CDR3 is 15 residues long. V dropped 3 bases and J dropped 1; count of bases not matched to a gene: 4. From germline, CDR1 is LGHDT and CDR2 YNNKEL (reference sequence). As DNA, the CDR3 is TGTGCCAGCAGCCATTCCGGACAGGGCCAAGAGACCCAGTACTTC. Residues: CASSHSGQGQETQYF.

The rearrangement uses TRBV28 and TRBJ1-1, with D perhaps matching TRBD1 (5 bases). CDR3 length equals 13 residues. In germline, CDR1 is MDHEN, CDR2 SYDVKM. Trimming cost V 7 bases and J 5 bases, with 14 bases left between them. The CDR3, as DNA: TGTGCCAGCACTCGTGGGGGTCGGACTGAAGCTTTCTTT. It yields the protein CASTRGGRTEAFF.

The genes are TRBV10-3 and TRBJ2-7; 7 positions agree with TRBD2. Germline-derived CDR1 and CDR2 are ENHRY and SYGVKD. The CDR3 is 13 amino acids. Trimming at V came to 6 bases and at J to 2 bases, leaving 4 bases not matched to a gene. CDR3 in amino acids: CAIRGLQPYEQYF. The CDR3 DNA reads TGTGCCATCAGGGGACTACAACCCTACGAGCAGTACTTC.

This clonotype was observed a few times. V is TRBV5-1 and J is TRBJ2-5; possible D gene TRBD2, 5 bases. Between the trimmed V and J ends, which lost 3 bases and 5 bases, there was a span of 14 bases. Germline CDR1 and CDR2: SGHRS and YFSETQ. The CDR3 runs to 14 residues. CDR3 in DNA: TGCGCCAGCAGCTACAAACGAGGCGGGGAGACCCAGTACTTC. This encodes CASSYKRGGETQYF.

The rearrangement joins TRBV29-1 to TRBJ2-7; 13 nucleotides align to TRBD2. The better agreement between TRBJ2-1 and the DNA end casts doubt on the J call. Germline CDR1 and CDR2: SQVTM and ANQGSEA. The CDR3 spans 17 residues. The CDR3 sequence is CSVRGVLAGGIYNEQFF. The CDR3 DNA is TGCAGCGTCCGAGGGGTACTAGCGGGGGGGATATACAATGAGCAGTTCTTC.

Only a few counts were recorded for this clonotype. CDR3 bases: TGTGCCAGCAAGTATGCAGGGGGCTCGAACAAAAACATTCAGTACTTC. Encoded protein: CASKYAGGSNKNIQYF. The chain uses TRBV2 and TRBJ2-4; 8 nucleotides agree with TRBD1. The CDR3 is made up of 16 amino acids. V lost 7 bases to trimming and J lost 3 bases; unmatched junction nucleotides: 11. In germline, CDR1 is SNHLY, CDR2 FYNNEI.

The chain has TRBV2 and TRBJ2-3, with D possibly matching TRBD1 (5 bases). V lost 8 bases, J lost 4 bases, and 25 bases lay in between. The CDR3 contains 17 residues. The germline CDR1 and CDR2 sequences are SNHLY and FYNNEI. Here the CDR3 reads CASPIKGREGRADTQYF. Here the CDR3 DNA reads TGTGCCAGCCCAATCAAGGGAAGGGAAGGCAGGGCAGATACGCAGTATTTT. The full variable domain, in which reference TRBV2 and TRBJ2-3 provide the parts outside the CDR3, is EPEVTQTPSHQVTQMGQEVILRCVPISNHLYFYWYRQILGQKVEFLVSFYNNEISEKSEIFDDQFSVERPDGSNFTLKIRSTKLEDSAMYFCASPIKGREGRADTQYFGPGTRLTVL.

The V gene is TRBV12-3 or TRBV12-4, the J gene TRBJ2-7; weak D call: TRBD2 (5 bases). This CDR3 spans 14 amino acids. V was shortened by 0 bases and J by 7 bases, with 13 bases between the two germline ends. CDR3 coding DNA: TGTGCCAGCAGTTTAGCGGTCGCTCCGGGGGAGCAGTACTTC. This encodes CASSLAVAPGEQYF.

This clonotype was found a few times. The chain combines TRBV2 with TRBJ2-1, with D maybe TRBD1 (5 bases). V was clipped by 6 bases and J by 6 bases, with 9 bases between them. The CDR3 is 12 amino acids. The germline V gene encodes CDR1 SNHLY and CDR2 FYNNEI. The CDR3 here is CASSLDSNEQFF. The CDR3 coding sequence is TGTGCCAGCAGCCTAGACAGCAATGAGCAGTTCTTC.

V and J are TRBV29-1 and TRBJ2-6; 9 nucleotides agree with TRBD1. Germline CDR1 and CDR2: SQVTM and ANQGSEA. The J segment lost 0 bases and the V segment lost 8 bases, leaving 11 bases of the junction unmatched. This CDR3 has 17 amino acids. The CDR3 DNA is TGCAGCTCCGCGAGGACAGGGGTCCGCTCTGGGGCCAACGTCCTGACTTTC. It specifies CSSARTGVRSGANVLTF.

V and J are TRBV20-1 and TRBJ2-5, with D hard to call. TRBJ2-1 explains the end of the DNA better; the J call may be wrong. This CDR3 region has 15 residues. Germline V lookup: CDR1 DFQATT, CDR2 SNEGSKA (reference sequence). For the CDR3, the DNA is TGCAGTGCTAGAGAGATGGGAATGAGTCCCAATGAGCAGTTCTTC. This sequence encodes CSAREMGMSPNEQFF.

The V call is TRBV6-4, the J call TRBJ2-7; D unclear. There are 10 residues in the CDR3. Trimming took off 8 bases at V and 0 bases at J, with 2 bases between the two ends. CDR1 and CDR2 from the germline V gene are MRHNA and SNTAGT. The CDR3 DNA is TGTGCCAGCCCCTCCTACGAGCAGTACTTC. The encoded protein is CASPSYEQYF.

This rearrangement joins TRBV5-1 to TRBJ2-5, with D possibly being TRBD1 or TRBD2 (5 bases each). The CDR3 runs 14 residues. V shed 4 bases and J shed 10 bases, with 20 bases lying between them. The germline V gene has CDR1 SGHRS and CDR2 YFSETQ. The CDR3 reads CASSVPREPMVQYF. The CDR3 nucleotides are TGCGCCAGCAGCGTACCCAGGGAGCCAATGGTCCAGTACTTC. Filled out from reference TRBV5-1 and TRBJ2-5, the complete variable domain reads KAGVTQTPRYLIKTRGQQVTLSCSPISGHRSVSWYQQTPGQGLQFLFEYFSETQRNKGNFPGRFSGRQFSNSRSEMNVSTLELGDSALYLCASSVPREPMVQYFGPGTRLLVL.

This clonotype was recorded many times. The chain is built from TRBV5-5 and TRBJ2-5, with D possibly TRBD2 on 7 matching bases. Germline V gene lookup returns CDR1 SGHKS and CDR2 YYEKEE (reference sequence). The length of the CDR3 is 13 residues. V shed 3 bases and J shed 8 bases, with 14 bases lying between them. In DNA form, the CDR3 reads TGTGCCAGCAGCTGGGGGGGGCCCCCCACCCAGTACTTC. This sequence encodes CASSWGGPPTQYF.

The rearrangement links TRBV2 to TRBJ2-1; D is ambiguous. The J call is uncertain, as TRBJ2-5 better fits the DNA end. The CDR3 is 15 amino acids. CDR1 and CDR2 from the germline V gene are SNHLY and FYNNEI. CDR3 DNA: TGTGCCAGCAGTGAACAAGATCGGTCTTTAGAGACCCAGTACTTC. It codes for CASSEQDRSLETQYF.

The chain uses TRBV7-2 and TRBJ1-2, with 7 bases lining up with TRBD1. The CDR3 covers 16 residues. Germline V gives CDR1 SGHTA, CDR2 FQGNSA. V shed 3 bases, J shed 5 bases, and the junction held 12 bases outside the gene matches. CDR3 sequence: CASSLGSGTAPYGYTF. The CDR3 nucleotides read TGTGCCAGCAGCTTGGGAAGCGGGACAGCTCCTTATGGCTACACCTTC. The full variable domain, in which reference TRBV7-2 and TRBJ1-2 provide the parts outside the CDR3, is GAGVSQSPSNKVTEKGKDVELRCDPISGHTALYWYRQSLGQGLEFLIYFQGNSAPDKSGLPSDRFSAERTGGSVSTLTIQRTQQEDSAVYLCASSLGSGTAPYGYTFGSGTRLTVV.

This chain uses TRBV6-1 with TRBJ2-3, with 15 bases that match TRBD2. Germline V gene lookup returns CDR1 MNHNS and CDR2 SASEGT. The CDR3 contains 16 residues. The V segment lost 6 bases and the J segment 3 bases; nucleotides outside the gene matches: 4. The CDR3 nucleotides are TGTGCCAGCAGGGGGACTAGCGGGGGGCGAACAGATACGCAGTATTTT. Amino acid sequence: CASRGTSGGRTDTQYF.

This clonotype has more than one count but fewer than ten. The junction departs from the called germline gene at one end, perhaps through a read error. This chain connects TRBV3-1 to TRBJ2-5; TRBD2 is a possible D gene (7 bases). Germline V CDR1 and CDR2: LGHDT, YNNKEL (reference sequence). The CDR3 covers 15 residues. CDR3 in amino acids: CASSQDRWGGLNGDF. The CDR3 bases are TGTGCCAGCAGCCAAGATAGGTGGGGGGGCCTTAACGGAGACTTC.